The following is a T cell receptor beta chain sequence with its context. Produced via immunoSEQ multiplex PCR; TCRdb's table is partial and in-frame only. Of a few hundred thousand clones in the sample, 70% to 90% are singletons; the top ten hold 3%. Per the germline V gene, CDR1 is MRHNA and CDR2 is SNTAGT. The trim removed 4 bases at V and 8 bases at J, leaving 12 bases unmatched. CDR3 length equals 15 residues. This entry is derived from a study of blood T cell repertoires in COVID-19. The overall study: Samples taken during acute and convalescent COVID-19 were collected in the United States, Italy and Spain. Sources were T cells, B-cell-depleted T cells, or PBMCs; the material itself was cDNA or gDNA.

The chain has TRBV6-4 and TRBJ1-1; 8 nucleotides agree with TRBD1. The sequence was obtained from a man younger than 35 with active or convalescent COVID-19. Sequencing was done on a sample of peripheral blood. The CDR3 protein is CASSAGQAQVGEAFF. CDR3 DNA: TGTGCCAGCAGTGCGGGACAGGCCCAAGTTGGGGAAGCTTTCTTT.